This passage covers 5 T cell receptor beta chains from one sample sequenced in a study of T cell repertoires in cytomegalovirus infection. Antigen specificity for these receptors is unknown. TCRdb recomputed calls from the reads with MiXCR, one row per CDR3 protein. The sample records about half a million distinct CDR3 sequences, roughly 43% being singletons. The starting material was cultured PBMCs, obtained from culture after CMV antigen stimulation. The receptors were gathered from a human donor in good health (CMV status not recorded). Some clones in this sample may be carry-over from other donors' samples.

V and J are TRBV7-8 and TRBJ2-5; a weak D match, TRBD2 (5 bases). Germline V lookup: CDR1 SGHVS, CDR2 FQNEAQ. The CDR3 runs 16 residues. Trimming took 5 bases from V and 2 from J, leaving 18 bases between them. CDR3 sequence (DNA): TGTGCCAGCAGCCCGGGCCGGATAGCGAGGCAAGAGACCCAGTACTTC. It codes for CASSPGRIARQETQYF. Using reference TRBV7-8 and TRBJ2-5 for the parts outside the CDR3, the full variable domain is GAGVSQSPRYKVAKRGQDVALRCDPISGHVSLFWYQQALGQGPEFLTYFQNEAQLDKSGLPSDRFFAERPEGSVSTLKIQRTQQEDSAVYLCASSPGRIARQETQYFGPGTRLLVL.

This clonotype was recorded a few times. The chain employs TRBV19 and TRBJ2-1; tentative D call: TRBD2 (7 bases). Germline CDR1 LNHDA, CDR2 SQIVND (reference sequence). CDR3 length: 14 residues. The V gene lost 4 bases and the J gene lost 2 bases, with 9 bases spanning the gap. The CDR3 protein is CASSKGGPYNEQFF. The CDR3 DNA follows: TGTGCCAGTAGTAAGGGGGGGCCCTACAATGAGCAGTTCTTC.

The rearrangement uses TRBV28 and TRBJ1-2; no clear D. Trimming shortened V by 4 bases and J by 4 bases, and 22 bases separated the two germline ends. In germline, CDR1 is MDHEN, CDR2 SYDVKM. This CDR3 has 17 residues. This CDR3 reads CASSSPDWQAWGYGYTF. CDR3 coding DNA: TGTGCCAGCAGTTCCCCTGATTGGCAGGCCTGGGGCTATGGCTACACCTTC.

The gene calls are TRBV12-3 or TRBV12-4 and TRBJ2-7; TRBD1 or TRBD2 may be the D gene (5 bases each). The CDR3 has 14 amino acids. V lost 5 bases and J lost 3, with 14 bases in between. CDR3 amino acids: CASSPGDARYEQYF. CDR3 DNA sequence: TGTGCCAGCAGTCCCGGGGACGCGCGCTACGAGCAGTACTTC.

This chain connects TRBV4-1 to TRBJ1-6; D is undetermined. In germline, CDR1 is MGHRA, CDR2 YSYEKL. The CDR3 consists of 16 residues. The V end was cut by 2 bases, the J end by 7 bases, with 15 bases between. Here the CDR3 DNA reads TGCGCCAGCAGCCAACCTCGGGAGACAAAGAATTCACCCCTCCACTTT. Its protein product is CASSQPRETKNSPLHF.